The rows below give T cell receptor beta chains drawn from one sample of a study of Ad26.COV2.S vaccination and SARS-CoV-2 variants. Here immunoSEQ multiplex PCR was the method, and the copy in TCRdb shows in-frame clones only, minus some. The sample lists 350,000 to 500,000 clones; about 92% were seen once. This specimen was peripheral blood, taken in a trial of Ad26.COV2.S vaccine versus placebo. The receptors originated from a person between 18 and 65 years old who received the Ad26.COV2.S COVID-19 vaccine or a placebo. Both conserved end residues are trimmed from each CDR3. D genes are given only for firm matches. The size of a clone is reported for some rows only, either as once, few or many, or as a class for expanded clones.

>TRBV5-1|.|.
ASSRGSGNTEAF
>TRBV30|.|.
AWSFRGPGNTGELF
>TRBV20-1|.|.
RGNTPDTQY
>TRBV4-2|TRBD1|few
ASRDSSYNSPLH
>TRBV6-5|TRBD1|.
ASEGGRTGELF
>TRBV19|.|.
ASSTRSPGGELF
>TRBV28|.|.
ASSLRDYEQY
>TRBV11-3|.|once
ASSLRGKSQPQH
>TRBV7-3|TRBD2|once
ASSSSGREHETQY
>TRBV28|TRBD1|.
ASGTGQGLGNTIY
>TRBV9|TRBD1|few
ASSVPGTGLNNGYT
>TRBV7-8|TRBD2|.
ASIGTSGSYEQY
>TRBV5-4|TRBD2|.
ASSFGTSGRTGELF
>TRBV24-1|TRBD2|.
ATSGGRAPDTQY
>TRBV3-1/TRBV3-2|TRBD1|.
ASSRPGQGFYGYT
>TRBV27|TRBD1|.
ASSLWDRVVNSPLH
>TRBV30|.|.
AWSVPDASGNTIY
>TRBV6-6|TRBD1|few
ASSPPGTGHEKLF
>TRBV20-1|.|.
SAGSTDTQY
>TRBV19|TRBD2|.
ASSPGLAGYNEQF
>TRBV7-9|.|.
ASSLAPGMETQY
>TRBV11-3|TRBD2|.
ASSSTSGRASGELF
>TRBV5-1|TRBD2|.
ASCSGSSETQY
>TRBV18|TRBD1|.
ASAAGTGFGNQPQH
>TRBV9|TRBD2|.
ANPEVGSSGLETDTQY